One and the same sample provided the 3 T cell receptor beta chains below, sequenced in a study of shared clonotypes between healthy human individuals. Naive CD8 cells comprised CD45RO-negative, CCR7-positively selected cells, excluding terminally differentiated effector memory CD45RA+ cells. The table came from immunoSEQ multiplex PCR; TCRdb's copy has only in-frame clones and leaves some out. The data contain roughly 2.1 million clones, around 93% of them singletons. Sequenced sample: naive CD8+ T cells from PBMCs. The receptors come from a man in his late teens or twenties in good health. Some clones in this sample may be carry-over from other donors' samples.

The V call is TRBV19, the J call TRBJ1-5, with D maybe TRBD1 (5 bases). The CDR3 runs to 15 residues. Trimming removed 6 bases from V and 6 bases from J, with 18 bases in between. CDR1 is LNHDA, CDR2 SQIVND, per germline (reference sequence). For the CDR3, the DNA is TGTGCCAGTAGCCAATACAGGTTTAGAGGTCAGCCCCAGCATTTT. It specifies CASSQYRFRGQPQHF.

V gene TRBV6-6 combines with J gene TRBJ2-1; 7 bases map to TRBD1. The CDR3 is 15 amino acids. The trim removed 4 bases at V and 7 bases at J, leaving 10 bases unmatched. Per the germline V gene, CDR1 is MNHNY and CDR2 is SVGAGI (reference sequence). The CDR3 spells CASSWVTGIGNEQFF. CDR3 nucleotide sequence: TGTGCCAGCAGTTGGGTGACAGGGATTGGGAATGAGCAGTTCTTC.

This CDR3 reads CASTDWLAPDTQYF. For the CDR3, the DNA is TGTGCCAGCACCGATTGGCTAGCTCCAGATACGCAGTATTTT. The chain links TRBV6-6 to TRBJ2-3; weak D call: TRBD2 (5 bases). CDR1 is MNHNY and CDR2 is SVGAGI in the germline V gene (reference sequence). The CDR3 is 14 residues long. With 7 bases removed from V and 4 bases from J, the gap between germline ends came to 15 bases.